The sequence of this T cell receptor (beta chain) was determined in a study of blood T cells in healthy people across ages. As regards this clonotype: A junction end diverges from the germline sequence, so it may reflect a read error.

Next came a second PCR, run for about 7 to 12 cycles, which used a sample-barcoded 5' primer along with a J-beta primer mix. MiXCR was run by TCRdb on the 5' RACE reads, yielding one entry per CDR3 protein. This table holds over 1.5 million distinct CDR3 sequences, around half found once. The CDR3 has 16 amino acids. CDR1 SGHTA and CDR2 FQGNSA come from the germline V gene. Sequenced input: blood. The receptor's source is a woman aged 40 to 50 in good health. The chain recombines TRBV7-2 with TRBJ1-2; D call uncertain. DNA for the CDR3: TGCGCCAGCAGCTTAGTCCCCGGGTACCCTAACTATGGCTACACCTTC. This encodes CASSLVPGYPNYGYTF.